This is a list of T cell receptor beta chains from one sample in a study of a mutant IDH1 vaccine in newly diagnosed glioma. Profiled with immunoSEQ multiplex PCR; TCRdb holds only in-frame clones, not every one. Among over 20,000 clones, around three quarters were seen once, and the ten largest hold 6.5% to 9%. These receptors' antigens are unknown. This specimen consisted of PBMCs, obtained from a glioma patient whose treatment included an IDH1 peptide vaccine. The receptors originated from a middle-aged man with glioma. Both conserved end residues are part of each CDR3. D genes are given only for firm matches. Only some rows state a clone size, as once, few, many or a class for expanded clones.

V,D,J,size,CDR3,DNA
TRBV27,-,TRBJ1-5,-,CASSFRAEKYSNQPQHF,TGTGCCAGCAGTTTCCGGGCCGAAAAATATAGCAATCAGCCCCAGCATTTT
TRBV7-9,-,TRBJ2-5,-,CASSLASIGGETQYF,TGTGCCAGCAGCTTAGCCTCCATAGGGGGAGAGACCCAGTACTTC
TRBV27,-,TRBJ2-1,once,CASSSGISYNEQFF,TGTGCCAGCAGTTCAGGGATCTCCTACAATGAGCAGTTCTTC
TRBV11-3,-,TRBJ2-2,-,CASSSIRPRDLTGELFF,TGTGCCAGCAGCTCGATACGCCCAAGGGATTTAACCGGGGAGCTGTTTTTT
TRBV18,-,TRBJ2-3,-,CASSPSGVSGTDTQYF,TGTGCCAGCTCACCTTCTGGGGTAAGCGGCACAGATACGCAGTATTTT
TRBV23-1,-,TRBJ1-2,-,CASSQCRVPADGYTF,TGCGCCAGCAGTCAATGTAGGGTGCCGGCTGATGGCTACACCTTC
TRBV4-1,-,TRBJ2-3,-,CASSQTFGTDTQYF,TGCGCCAGCAGCCAGACATTCGGCACAGATACGCAGTATTTT
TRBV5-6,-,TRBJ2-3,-,CASSLASTDTQYF,TGTGCCAGCAGCTTGGCGAGCACAGATACGCAGTATTTT
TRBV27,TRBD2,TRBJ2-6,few,CASSMTSGPYSGANVLTF,TGTGCCAGCAGTATGACTAGCGGGCCGTACTCTGGGGCCAACGTCCTGACTTTC
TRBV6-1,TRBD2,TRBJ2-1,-,CAGRTSGSNEQFF,TGTGCCGGAAGGACTAGCGGGAGTAATGAGCAGTTCTTC
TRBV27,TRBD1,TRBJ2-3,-,CASSPTGAVDTQYF,TGTGCCAGCAGTCCGACAGGGGCGGTGGATACGCAGTATTTT
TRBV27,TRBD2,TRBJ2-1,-,CASSAQRLAGFNEQFF,TGTGCCAGCAGTGCCCAGCGACTAGCGGGTTTCAATGAGCAGTTCTTC
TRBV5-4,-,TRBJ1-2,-,CASSLVSQANYGYTF,TGTGCCAGCAGCTTGGTCTCACAGGCTAACTATGGCTACACCTTC
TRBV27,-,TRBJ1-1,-,CASNTPGVNTEAFF,TGTGCCAGCAACACCCCAGGGGTGAACACTGAAGCTTTCTTT
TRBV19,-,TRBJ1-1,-,CASSSTVMNTEAFF,TGTGCCAGTAGTAGTACAGTAATGAACACTGAAGCTTTCTTT
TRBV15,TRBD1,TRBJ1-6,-,CATSTRDSHNSPLHF,TGTGCCACCAGCACTAGGGACAGCCATAATTCACCCCTCCACTTT
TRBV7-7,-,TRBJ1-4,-,CASSYRQDEKLFF,TGTGCCAGCAGCTACCGACAGGATGAAAAACTGTTTTTT
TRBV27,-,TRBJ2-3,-,CASSLALGQPTGDTQYF,TGTGCCAGCAGTCTGGCCCTCGGACAGCCGACGGGGGATACGCAGTATTTT
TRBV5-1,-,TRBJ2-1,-,CASSLSPGRVDEQFF,TGCGCCAGCAGCTTGTCCCCGGGCCGGGTGGATGAGCAGTTCTTC
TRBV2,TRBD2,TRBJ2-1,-,CASRKSSGVPYNEQFF,TGTGCCAGCAGGAAAAGCAGCGGGGTCCCCTACAATGAGCAGTTCTTC
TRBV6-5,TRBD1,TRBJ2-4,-,CAILDRAKNIQYF,TGTGCCATCCTCGACAGGGCAAAAAACATTCAGTACTTC
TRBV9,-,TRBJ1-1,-,CASRPMRGGTEAFF,TGTGCCAGCAGGCCCATGAGGGGTGGGACTGAAGCTTTCTTT
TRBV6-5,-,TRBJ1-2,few,CASSWGEGSYTF,TGTGCCAGCAGTTGGGGGGAGGGGAGCTACACCTTC
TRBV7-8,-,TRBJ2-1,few,CASSSGPGNWQFF,TGTGCCAGCAGCTCGGGCCCCGGGAATTGGCAGTTCTTC
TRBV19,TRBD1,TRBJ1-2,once,CASSPGDSRYGYTF,TGTGCCAGTAGTCCGGGGGACAGCAGATATGGCTACACCTTC
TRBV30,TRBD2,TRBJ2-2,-,CAWSVYLAGNTGELFF,TGTGCCTGGAGTGTATATCTAGCGGGAAACACCGGGGAGCTGTTTTTT
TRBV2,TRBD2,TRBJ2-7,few,CASRSDTSGGLEQYF,TGTGCCAGCAGATCGGACACTAGCGGGGGTTTAGAGCAGTACTTC
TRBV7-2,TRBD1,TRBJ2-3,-,CASSLQGTGTDTQYF,TGTGCCAGCAGTCTACAGGGGACGGGGACAGATACGCAGTATTTT
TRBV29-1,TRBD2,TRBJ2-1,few,CSARPFTGGSYNEQFF,TGCAGCGCGAGGCCCTTTACGGGAGGCTCCTACAATGAGCAGTTCTTC
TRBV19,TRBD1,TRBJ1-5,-,CASSSDRADQPQHF,TGTGCCAGTAGTTCAGACAGGGCCGATCAGCCCCAGCATTTT
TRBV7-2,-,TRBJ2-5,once,CASSPYGMRETQYF,TGTGCCAGCAGCCCCTATGGGATGAGGGAGACCCAGTACTTC
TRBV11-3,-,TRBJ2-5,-,CASSLARWETQYF,TGTGCCAGCAGCTTAGCCCGGTGGGAGACCCAGTACTTC
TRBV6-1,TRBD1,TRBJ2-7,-,CASSEMGQGVDEQYF,TGTGCCAGCAGTGAAATGGGACAGGGCGTGGACGAGCAGTACTTC
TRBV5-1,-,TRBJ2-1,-,CASSFKDYNEQFF,TGCGCCAGCAGCTTTAAGGACTACAATGAGCAGTTCTTC
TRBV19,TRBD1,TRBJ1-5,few,CASSGTGVQPQHF,TGTGCCAGCTCCGGGACAGGGGTGCAGCCCCAGCATTTT
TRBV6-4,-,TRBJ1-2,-,CASSDPGGDYGYTF,TGTGCCAGCAGTGACCCCGGGGGAGACTATGGCTACACCTTC
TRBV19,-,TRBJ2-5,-,CASSIATAQETQYF,TGTGCCAGTAGTATAGCGACAGCCCAAGAGACCCAGTACTTC
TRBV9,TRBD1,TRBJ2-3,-,CASSVEGRGRTQYF,TGTGCCAGCAGCGTAGAAGGTAGGGGGCGTACGCAGTATTTT
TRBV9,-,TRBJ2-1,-,CASSPVSLLRRYNEQFF,TGTGCCAGCAGCCCCGTTAGCCTCCTAAGGCGGTACAATGAGCAGTTCTTC
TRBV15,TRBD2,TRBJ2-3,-,CATGGTSGQNTDTQYF,TGTGCCACCGGAGGGACTAGCGGACAAAACACAGATACGCAGTATTTT
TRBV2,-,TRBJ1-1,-,CASSQYGGNTEAFF,TGTGCCAGCAGCCAATACGGGGGCAACACTGAAGCTTTCTTT
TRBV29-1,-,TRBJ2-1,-,CSVKITHNEQFF,TGCAGCGTTAAGATAACACACAATGAGCAGTTCTTC
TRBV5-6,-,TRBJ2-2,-,CASSSRQPRPNTGELFF,TGTGCCAGCAGCTCAAGACAGCCCCGCCCGAACACCGGGGAGCTGTTTTTT
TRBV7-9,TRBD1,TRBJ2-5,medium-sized,CASSLVDRGLQETQYF,TGTGCCAGCAGCTTAGTGGACAGGGGCCTACAAGAGACCCAGTACTTC
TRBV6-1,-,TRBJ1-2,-,CASSDLRVGAKSVPF,TGTGCCAGCAGTGACCTGCGAGTGGGAGCTAAGTCGGTCCCCTTC
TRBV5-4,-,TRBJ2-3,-,CASSGGWTGAADTQYF,TGTGCCAGCAGCGGCGGGTGGACGGGAGCGGCAGATACGCAGTATTTT
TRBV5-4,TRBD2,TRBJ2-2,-,CASSLAGTLAGGAGELFF,TGTGCCAGCAGCTTGGCCGGGACACTAGCGGGAGGAGCCGGGGAGCTGTTTTTT
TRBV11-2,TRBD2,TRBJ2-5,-,CASSPRPGTSTRGTQYF,TGTGCCAGCAGCCCACGCCCCGGGACTAGCACCAGGGGTACTCAGTACTTC
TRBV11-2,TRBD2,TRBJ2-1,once,CASSHARSGIEQFF,TGTGCCAGCAGCCATGCGCGGAGCGGGATTGAGCAGTTCTTC
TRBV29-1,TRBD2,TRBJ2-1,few,CSPTSHNEQFF,TGCAGCCCGACTAGCCACAATGAGCAGTTCTTC
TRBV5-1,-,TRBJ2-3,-,CASSPDSPTDTQYF,TGCGCCAGCAGCCCGGACAGCCCCACAGATACGCAGTATTTT
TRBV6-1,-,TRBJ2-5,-,CASSENEISETQYF,TGTGCCAGCAGTGAAAACGAGATCAGCGAGACCCAGTACTTC
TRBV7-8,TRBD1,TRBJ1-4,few,CASSQQGVNEKLFF,TGTGCCAGCAGCCAACAGGGGGTAAATGAAAAACTGTTTTTT